This T cell receptor (beta chain) was identified in a study of T cells after yellow fever vaccination. Regarding the study as a whole: Secondary responses were weaker yet peaked faster, day 5 versus 15.

Using its own MiXCR run on the 5' RACE reads, TCRdb lists one record per CDR3 protein. The table shows 620,000 or so distinct CDR3 sequences, with more than 9% occurring only once. On this clonotype: Its specificity is not known. One end of the junction is discordant with germline, which a read error may explain.

CDR1 and CDR2 (germline): SGHNT, YYREEE (reference sequence). This CDR3 comprises 12 residues. The chain is built from TRBV5-4 and TRBJ2-2; the D is unclear. This material consisted of PBMCs, taken on the day of the yellow fever booster vaccination. This receptor was identified in a man aged 30 to 45 who received the YFV17D yellow fever vaccine. The CDR3 loop reads CAGSLFPGELFF. Written as DNA, the CDR3 is TGTGCCGGCAGCTTGTTCCCCGGGGAGCTGTTTTTT.